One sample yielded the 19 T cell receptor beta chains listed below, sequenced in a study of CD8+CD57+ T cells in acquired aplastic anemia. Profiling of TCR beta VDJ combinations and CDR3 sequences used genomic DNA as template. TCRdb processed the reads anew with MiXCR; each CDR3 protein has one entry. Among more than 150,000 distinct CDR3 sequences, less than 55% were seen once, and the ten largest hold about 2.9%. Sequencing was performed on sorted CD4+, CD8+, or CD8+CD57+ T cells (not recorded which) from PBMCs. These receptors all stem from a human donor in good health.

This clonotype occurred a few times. CDR3 in DNA: TGTGCCAGCAGTATGGGAGGAGAGACCCAGTACTTC. It translates to CASSMGGETQYF. The gene calls are TRBV12-3 or TRBV12-4 and TRBJ2-5; possibly TRBD2 for D (6 bases). This CDR3 region has 12 residues. The V gene lost 5 bases and the J gene lost 4 bases, with 8 bases spanning the gap.

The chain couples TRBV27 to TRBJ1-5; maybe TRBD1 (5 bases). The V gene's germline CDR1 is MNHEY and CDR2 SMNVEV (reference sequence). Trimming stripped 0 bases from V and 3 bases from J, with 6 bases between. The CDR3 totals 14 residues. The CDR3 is CASSLSGVNQPQHF. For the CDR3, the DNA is TGTGCCAGCAGTTTATCAGGGGTCAATCAGCCCCAGCATTTT.

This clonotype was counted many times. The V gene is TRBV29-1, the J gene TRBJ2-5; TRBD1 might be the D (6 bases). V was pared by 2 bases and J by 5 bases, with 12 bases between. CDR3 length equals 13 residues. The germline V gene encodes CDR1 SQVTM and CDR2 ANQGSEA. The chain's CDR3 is CSVETQGWETQYF. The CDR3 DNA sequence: TGCAGCGTTGAAACTCAGGGGTGGGAGACCCAGTACTTC. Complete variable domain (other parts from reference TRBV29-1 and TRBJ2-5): SAVISQKPSRDICQRGTSLTIQCQVDSQVTMMFWYRQQPGQSLTLIATANQGSEATYESGFVIDKFPISRPNLTFSTLTVSNMSPEDSSIYLCSVETQGWETQYFGPGTRLLVL.

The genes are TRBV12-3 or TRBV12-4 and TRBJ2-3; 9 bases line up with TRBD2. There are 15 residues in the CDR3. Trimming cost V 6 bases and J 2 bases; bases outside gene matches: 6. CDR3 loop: CASSLLAGDTDTQYF. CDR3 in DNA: TGTGCCAGCAGCTTATTAGCGGGGGACACAGATACGCAGTATTTT.

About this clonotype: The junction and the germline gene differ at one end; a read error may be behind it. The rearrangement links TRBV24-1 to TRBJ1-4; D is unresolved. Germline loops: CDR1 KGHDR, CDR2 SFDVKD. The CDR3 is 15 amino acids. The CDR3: CATSDSDATDEELFF. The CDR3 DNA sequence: TGTGCCACCAGTGATTCAGATGCAACTGATGAAGAACTGTTTTTT.

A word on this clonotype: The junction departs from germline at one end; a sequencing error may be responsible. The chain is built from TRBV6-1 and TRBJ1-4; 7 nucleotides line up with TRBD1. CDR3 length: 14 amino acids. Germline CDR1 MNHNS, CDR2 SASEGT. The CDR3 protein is CASSRQGGDEKLFF. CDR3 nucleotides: TGTGCCAGCAGTAGACAGGGAGGGGATGAGAAACTGTTTTTT.

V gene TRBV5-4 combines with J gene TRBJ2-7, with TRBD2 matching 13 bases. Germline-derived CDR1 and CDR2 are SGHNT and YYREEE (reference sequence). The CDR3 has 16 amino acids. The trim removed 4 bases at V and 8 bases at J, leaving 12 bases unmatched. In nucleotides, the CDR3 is TGTGCCAGCAGCAAGGTTACGGGACTAGCGGGAAGTAAGCAGTACTTC. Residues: CASSKVTGLAGSKQYF.

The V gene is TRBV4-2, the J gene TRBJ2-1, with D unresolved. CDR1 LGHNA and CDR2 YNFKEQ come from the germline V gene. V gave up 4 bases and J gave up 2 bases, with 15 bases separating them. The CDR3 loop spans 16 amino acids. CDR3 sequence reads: CASSPTLRTPYNEQFF. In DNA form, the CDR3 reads TGTGCCAGCAGCCCCACTCTCCGGACCCCCTACAATGAGCAGTTCTTC.

CDR3 region: CSVATGTGRTDTQYF. The CDR3, as DNA: TGCAGCGTTGCCACCGGGACAGGGAGAACAGATACGCAGTATTTT. The chain combines TRBV29-1 with TRBJ2-3; the match to TRBD1 covers 9 bases. V dropped 4 bases and J dropped 3; count of bases not matched to a gene: 8. Looked up from germline, CDR1 is SQVTM and CDR2 is ANQGSEA. This CDR3 region has 15 residues.

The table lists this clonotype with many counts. Written as DNA, the CDR3 is TGTGCCAGCAGAGACTGGGGGAGAGGATCCTACGAGCAGTACTTC. The encoded protein is CASRDWGRGSYEQYF. This chain joins TRBV11-2 and TRBJ2-7; D assignment may be TRBD1 or TRBD2 (5 bases each). Trimming pared 6 bases from V and 1 base from J, leaving 16 bases between. This CDR3 is 15 amino acids long. Germline lookup yields CDR1 SGHAT and CDR2 FQNNGV.

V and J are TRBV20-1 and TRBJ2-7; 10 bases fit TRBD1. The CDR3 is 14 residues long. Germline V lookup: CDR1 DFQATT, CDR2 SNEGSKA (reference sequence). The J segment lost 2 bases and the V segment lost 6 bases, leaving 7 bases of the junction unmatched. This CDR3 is CSASSTGGAYEQYF. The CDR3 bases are TGCAGTGCCTCCTCGACAGGGGGCGCCTACGAGCAGTACTTC.

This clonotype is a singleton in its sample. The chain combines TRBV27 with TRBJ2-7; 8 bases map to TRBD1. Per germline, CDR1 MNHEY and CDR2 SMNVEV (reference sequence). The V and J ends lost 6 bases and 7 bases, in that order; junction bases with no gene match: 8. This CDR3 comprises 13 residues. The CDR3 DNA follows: TGTGCCAGCAGCGGACAGGGAATAGGGGAGCAGTACTTC. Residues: CASSGQGIGEQYF.

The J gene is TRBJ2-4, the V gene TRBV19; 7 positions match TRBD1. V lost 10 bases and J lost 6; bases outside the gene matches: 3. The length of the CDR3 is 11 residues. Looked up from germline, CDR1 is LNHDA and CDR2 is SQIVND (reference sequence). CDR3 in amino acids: CATGTVNIQYF. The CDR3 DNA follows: TGTGCCACCGGGACAGTAAACATTCAGTACTTC.

The CDR3 spells CASSERLGGSYEQYF. The CDR3 DNA follows: TGTGCCAGCAGTGAACGGTTGGGGGGGTCCTACGAGCAGTACTTC. The J gene is TRBJ2-7, the V gene TRBV6-1, with TRBD2 identical over 7 bases. CDR1 MNHNS and CDR2 SASEGT come from the germline V gene. CDR3 size: 15 residues. The V gene end was trimmed by 2 bases and the J gene end by 1 base; junction bases not matched to a gene: 5.

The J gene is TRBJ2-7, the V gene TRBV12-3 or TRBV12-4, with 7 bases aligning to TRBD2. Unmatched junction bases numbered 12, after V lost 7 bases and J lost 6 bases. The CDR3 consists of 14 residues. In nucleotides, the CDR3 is TGTGCCAGCATCCCTAAGGGAGGGCCGGCCGAGCAGTACTTC. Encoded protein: CASIPKGGPAEQYF.

The DNA of the CDR3 is TGCAGCGTTGGACGGGTCCTCCATGGCTACACCTTC. Amino acids: CSVGRVLHGYTF. The chain combines TRBV29-1 with TRBJ1-2; D remains ambiguous. This CDR3 is built from 12 residues. V was pared by 4 bases and J by 6 bases, with 12 bases between. CDR1 and CDR2 (germline): SQVTM, ANQGSEA.

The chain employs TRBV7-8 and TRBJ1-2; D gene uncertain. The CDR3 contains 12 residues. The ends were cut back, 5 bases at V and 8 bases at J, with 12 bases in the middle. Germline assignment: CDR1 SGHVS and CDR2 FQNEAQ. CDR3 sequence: CASSPDAGGYTF. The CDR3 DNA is TGTGCCAGCAGCCCAGACGCGGGCGGCTACACCTTC. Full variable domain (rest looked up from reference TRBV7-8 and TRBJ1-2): GAGVSQSPRYKVAKRGQDVALRCDPISGHVSLFWYQQALGQGPEFLTYFQNEAQLDKSGLPSDRFFAERPEGSVSTLKIQRTQQEDSAVYLCASSPDAGGYTFGSGTRLTVV.

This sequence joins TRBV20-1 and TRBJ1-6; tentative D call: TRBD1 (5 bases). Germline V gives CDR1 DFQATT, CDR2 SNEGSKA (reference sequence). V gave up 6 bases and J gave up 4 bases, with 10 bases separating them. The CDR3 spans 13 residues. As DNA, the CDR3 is TGCAGTGCCGGGGCGGATTATAATTCACCCCTCCACTTT. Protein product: CSAGADYNSPLHF.

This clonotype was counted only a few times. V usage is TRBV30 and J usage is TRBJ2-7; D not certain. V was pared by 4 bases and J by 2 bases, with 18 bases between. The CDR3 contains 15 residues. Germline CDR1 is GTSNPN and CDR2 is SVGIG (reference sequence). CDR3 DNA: TGTGCCTGGAAAAAGACGACAACGGTCCCCTACGAGCAGTACTTC. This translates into CAWKKTTTVPYEQYF.